Here is one T cell receptor (beta chain) with its context. Its antigen specificity is not known. One base away there is no much larger clone; base qualities are not given. The sample belongs to a study of cytomegalovirus exposure and HLA in healthy donors (dated by TCRdb to the late 2010s). Context from the whole study: According to an earlier analysis of 550 to 700 of the donors, 150 million to 200 million T cells yielded over 100 million unique TCR beta sequences and 250 to 350 Gb of sequence data. The number of donors typed differed by locus, with roughly 620-630 for A, B, C, DRB1 and DQB1, around 500 for DQA1, 600 to 610 for DPA1, and some 450 for DPB1. The study combined high-throughput TCR immunosequencing, statistical association of individual TCRs with disease status, and machine learning to predict cytomegalovirus infection status. Besides the first cohort of under 700 subjects, a separate validation cohort made up of 120 different subjects was used. Donor age, sex, ethnicity and CMV serostatus were compiled together with the repertoire data. The genetic ancestry cluster associated with self-reported Caucasian donors included about 84% of the approximately 430 genotyped donors. In a later genetic analysis, genome-wide SNP genotypes for about 55% of the roughly 670 donors were used, and that subset was treated as a discovery cohort. The study profiled the T cell repertoires of approximately 700 subjects by immunosequencing and related them to cytomegalovirus serostatus. Class I and class II HLA loci were covered by the typing at four-digit resolution. Every discovery cohort repertoire had been produced on one sequencing platform. An early release covering 550 to 650 HLA-typed donors comprised roughly 300 gigabases of sequencing data and around 86 million unique TCR sequences. Across 300 to 500 genotyped donors of the cohort, an average of approximately 240,000 unique TCR beta nucleotide sequences per donor were sequenced, and 15% to 20% of those sequences were non-productive. Because of strong linkage in the cohort, four to six DR-DQ haplotypes were treated as single units for association and clustering. A later analysis re-analyzed previously published TCR beta repertoires from 650 to 800 donors and added high-resolution HLA genotyping to study TCR occurrence patterns. The later analysis used no new phenotypic data to find candidate immune exposures, relying instead on TCR beta sequences and their occurrence across donors. The study aimed to test whether signatures of past pathogen exposure could be identified by cataloging public T cell receptors. An earlier analysis of 500 to 750 of the donors applied high-throughput TCR beta sequencing to assess whether each TCR beta V gene segment acted as functional or pseudogenic. Overall study outcomes, separate from this receptor: This cohort had only TCR beta chains sequenced, and the lack of alpha or paired-chain data limited which features could be detected. In a later analysis, TCR association rates were found to vary across HLA loci, with the most associated TCRs seen for DRB1 alleles and the fewest for HLA-C alleles. Cytomegalovirus status was reported to be diagnosed by the classifier with high specificity and sensitivity in both the original and validation cohorts. HLA typing was unavailable for some donors at each locus, so association tests used only the typed subset. Compared with the roughly 670-donor mean, donors in an Asian-associated ancestry cluster had fewer N-insertions in productive TCRs, according to a later genetic analysis. The study gave a list of more than 150 TCR beta chains associated with cytomegalovirus. Specific HLA alleles were associated with 15,000 to 20,000 TCR beta sequences at a false discovery rate of 0.05 in a later analysis. According to a later analysis, parvovirus B19, influenza, CMV and Epstein-Barr virus appeared linked to several top co-occurrence clusters. It was suggested by the authors that the approach could potentially be generalized to other disease states and immunological phenotypes. Because counts were too low, approximately 15 rarely observed V segments, including chromosome 9 orphons, were excluded from the earlier analysis of a few hundred of the donors. The only immune exposure information available for the cohort was CMV serostatus. In a later analysis, HLA-associated TCR beta chains showed more clonal expansion and lower generation probabilities than non-associated chains that were equally common. The 87-base-pair reads could not distinguish some IMGT-functional V segments, including TRBV6-2 and TRBV6-3, so those segments were excluded. In an earlier analysis of fewer than 750 of the donors, most TCR beta V segments were observed in productive rearrangements about 90% or about 30% of the time, broadly matching IMGT annotations. A further reported finding was that TCR beta sequences accurately predicted the HLA-A and HLA-B alleles for most subjects in the first cohort. V-gene and J-gene trimming of TCR beta chains was associated with a missense DCLRE1C variant in a later genetic analysis, and the association was replicated in an independent cohort. A few of the identified cytomegalovirus-associated TCR beta chains were confirmed in vitro to be specific for cytomegalovirus antigens. Most TCR sequences were observed very rarely across donors, whereas some public TCRs were present in many individuals. Sequencing depth was assumed to be roughly uniform across donors in the presence/absence analyses, though that assumption may not hold. Linkage disequilibrium might explain the correlated functional status among segregating V segments, but an unknown experimental factor could not be excluded. According to a later analysis, most CMV-associated TCR beta chains appeared to be HLA-restricted, and the HLA associations seemed to be driven largely by CMV exposure. A cluster of highly shared sequence variants was judged likely to represent a technical artifact of the sequencing pipeline. When HLA alleles, especially DR and DQ, strongly co-occurred, TCR associations were difficult to assign to individual alleles.

The CDR3 goes from the cysteine to the phenylalanine over 16 residues. The sequence is cut down to CDR3 DNA, 48 bases in frame from base 1. V loses 2 bases of germline sequence and J loses 0 bases, and the interval between the two ends is 13 bases. CDR1 MNHNS and CDR2 SASEGT are derived from the germline V gene. The cohort comprised several hundred healthy bone marrow donors. At the time of sampling, every cohort member was nominally healthy, though immune exposures that went unrecorded were likely present. The donor tested CMV seronegative and was one of the 352 seronegative cohort members. Every donor gave a peripheral blood sample, and the peripheral blood mononuclear cells from that sample were used for TCR beta sequencing. The Qiagen DNeasy Blood Extraction Kit was used to extract genomic DNA from the blood cell samples. The library relied on the immunoSEQ multiplex PCR assay. A mixture of 60 forward primers for TCR Vbeta segments and 13 reverse primers for TCR Jbeta segments was used in the multiplex PCR. The CDR3 region of rearranged TCR beta genes was amplified from genomic DNA by a multiplex PCR assay. The Illumina HiSeq System was used to sequence the amplified TCR beta libraries as 87-base-pair reads. Per the authors' processing: A later analysis tallied around 80 million unique TCR beta chains across the 666 repertoires, and around 9.9 million of those chains were shared by two or more donors. Raw reads were error-corrected and collapsed into unique sequences with a nearest-neighbor algorithm that merged closely related sequences to remove PCR and sequencing errors. Alignment of CDR3 sequences to IMGT reference sequences was used to assign V, D and J gene segments. For a sequence to be retained, at least a six-nucleotide match to both a V gene segment and a J gene segment was required. A rearrangement was called productive if the CDR3 had no stop codons and remained in frame with V and J, and every other rearrangement was called non-productive. Following IMGT convention, CDR3 was defined as the stretch from the second conserved V-encoded cysteine up to the conserved J-encoded phenylalanine. Sequences without an unambiguous match to a single V gene segment were excluded from the earlier analysis of 450 to 650 of the donors. An earlier analysis of 587 of the donors called V segments functional above 56.7% productive rearrangements and segregating when the between-donor standard deviation exceeded 5%. A statistical classification framework was built to diagnose cytomegalovirus status from the catalog of TCR beta chain sequences. In a later analysis, V and J genes were assigned by comparing TCR nucleotide sequences against IMGT/GENE-DB human TR gene sequences. In a later analysis, CDR3 sequences and most-parsimonious VDJ recombination scenarios were assigned using the TCRdist pipeline. In a later analysis, every TCR beta chain was defined by the combination of its CDR3 amino acid sequence and its V-gene family, and reads without a unique V-gene family were dropped. As a way to deal with suspected cross-contamination and a sequencing artifact, a later analysis dropped hundreds of nucleotide sequences that were highly shared and had low generation probability. For each public chain, a later analysis derived a clonal expansion index from normalized ranks of inferred template counts within each repertoire. In a later analysis, generation probabilities were computed using a VDJ recombination model fitted to out-of-frame rearrangements, and the results were checked against IGoR. In a later analysis, TCR-TCR, TCR-HLA and TCR-CMV co-occurrence was scored with hypergeometric tests, and a repertoire-size bias correction was applied to TCR pairs. To estimate false discovery rates, a later analysis permuted the HLA or CMV assignments 20 times. In a later analysis, co-occurring TCRs were grouped using DBSCAN, with TCRdist sequence similarity added in when clustering inside HLA-allele-positive subsets. Repertoires with fewer than 30,000 or more than 120,000 public chains, plus five repertoires with anomalous nucleotide sharing, were excluded from co-occurrence clustering. TCRdb holds this immuneACCESS table with in-frame rearrangements only. Some clones are missing; in checked studies, unresolved V genes explain under half, and the rest has no known cause. Clone size and V and J calls were adopted from that table, with D and trimming inferred from the DNA. The sample contains roughly 200,000 clones, 70% to 90% of them found a single time. The ten largest clones take up approximately 0.31% of the sample.

The TCR comes from a woman younger than 45 in good health and CMV-seronegative. The rearrangement combines TRBV6-1 with TRBJ1-2, with TRBD1 as a weak D call on 5 bases. The specimen was PBMCs. The nucleotide sequence is TGTGCCAGCAGTGAACCCGGACAATACTCTAACTATGGCTACACCTTC. It encodes CASSEPGQYSNYGYTF.